The 25 T cell receptor beta chains below were found in one sample sequenced in a study of blood T cell repertoires in COVID-19. TCRdb's copy holds only in-frame clones and misses some; the assay was immunoSEQ multiplex PCR. The data hold 140,000 to 150,000 clones, with roughly 88% observed a single time. Sequencing used peripheral blood. The receptors come from a man between 60 and 75 years old with active or convalescent COVID-19.

V gene TRBV7-2 combines with J gene TRBJ1-3, with D hard to call. The CDR3 has 15 residues. V was cut by 4 bases and J by 2 bases, with 12 bases left in between. CDR1 SGHTA and CDR2 FQGNSA come from the germline V gene. The CDR3 sequence: CASSSAGRAGNTIYF. CDR3 nucleotides: TGTGCCAGCAGCTCGGCGGGGAGGGCTGGAAACACCATATATTTT. Looking up the rest from reference TRBV7-2 and TRBJ1-3 gives the full variable domain: GAGVSQSPSNKVTEKGKDVELRCDPISGHTALYWYRQSLGQGLEFLIYFQGNSAPDKSGLPSDRFSAERTGGSVSTLTIQRTQQEDSAVYLCASSSAGRAGNTIYFGEGSWLTVV.

V is TRBV4-1 and J is TRBJ1-1; 8 positions match TRBD1. CDR3 length equals 13 residues. V shed 1 base and J 6 bases; nucleotides not matched to a gene: 1. The V gene's germline CDR1 is MGHRA and CDR2 YSYEKL. The DNA for the CDR3 is TGCGCCAGCAGCCAAGGGACAGGGTCTGAAGCTTTCTTT. Translated, it gives CASSQGTGSEAFF.

The rearrangement links TRBV10-2 to TRBJ1-5; D might be TRBD1 (5 bases). The CDR3 contains 15 residues. CDR1 and CDR2 from the germline V gene are WSHSY and SAAADI. With 4 bases removed from V and 3 bases from J, the gap between germline ends came to 13 bases. Written as DNA, the CDR3 is TGCGCCAGCAGTGCAGGGTCTCCAAACAATCAGCCCCAGCATTTT. It yields the protein CASSAGSPNNQPQHF.

The J gene is TRBJ1-2, the V gene TRBV19; the match to TRBD1 covers 10 bases. Germline-derived CDR1 and CDR2 are LNHDA and SQIVND (reference sequence). This CDR3 is built from 16 residues. V shed 5 bases, J shed 8 bases, and the junction held 14 bases outside the gene matches. CDR3 protein: CASSPLDRGWLGGYTF. CDR3 in DNA: TGTGCCAGTAGTCCGCTGGACAGGGGGTGGCTGGGCGGCTACACCTTC.

The rearrangement uses TRBV30 and TRBJ2-3; D possibly corresponds to TRBD1 (5 bases). CDR1 and CDR2 (germline): GTSNPN, SVGIG (reference sequence). Trimming removed 5 bases at V and 4 bases at J, with 7 bases between. The CDR3 is made up of 11 amino acids. The CDR3 loop reads CAWGAPDTQYF. The CDR3 bases are TGTGCCTGGGGGGCCCCAGATACGCAGTATTTT.

V usage is TRBV6-5 and J usage is TRBJ1-1; D remains unclear. Deletions cut 7 bases from V and 6 bases from J, with 18 bases between. The CDR3 consists of 14 residues. Per the germline V gene, CDR1 is MNHEY and CDR2 is SVGAGI. For the CDR3, the DNA is TGTGCCAGCACCCCCCGCGCCCCCTTGGCTGAAGCTTTCTTT. This translates into CASTPRAPLAEAFF.

The chain carries TRBV6-2 or TRBV6-3 and TRBJ1-5, with 9 nucleotides matching TRBD1. Germline assignment: CDR1 MNHEY and CDR2 SVGEGT. V lost 6 bases, J lost 6 bases, and 9 bases stayed unmatched. This CDR3 spans 15 amino acids. The DNA of the CDR3 is TGTGCCAGCAGCCATTCGGGACAGGGTGGTCAGCCCCAGCATTTT. This translates into CASSHSGQGGQPQHF.

A single count supports this clone. The genes are TRBV19 and TRBJ1-5, with 7 bases matching TRBD1. CDR1 is LNHDA and CDR2 is SQIVND in the germline V gene (reference sequence). Trimming removed 5 bases from V and 1 base from J; junction bases left unmatched: 5. This CDR3 comprises 15 residues. Here the CDR3 reads CASSPGTVSNQPQHF. DNA of the CDR3: TGTGCCAGTAGTCCGGGGACAGTCAGCAATCAGCCCCAGCATTTT.

The chain combines TRBV7-8 with TRBJ1-1, with 8 positions matching TRBD1. The CDR3 covers 12 residues. The junction had 1 base not matched to a gene; V was cut back by 5 bases and J by 5 bases. In germline, CDR1 is SGHVS, CDR2 FQNEAQ. CDR3: CASSRQGTEAFF. CDR3 nucleotides: TGTGCCAGCAGCCGACAGGGGACTGAAGCTTTCTTT.

Here the CDR3 DNA reads TGTGCCAGCAACCGGGACAGGCTTAATTCACCCCTCCACTTT. Translating it yields CASNRDRLNSPLHF. The chain joins TRBV6-5 to TRBJ1-6; TRBD1 matches 8 bases. Trimming removed 7 bases from V and 6 bases from J; junction bases left unmatched: 5. From germline, CDR1 is MNHEY and CDR2 SVGAGI. The CDR3 totals 14 residues.

The genes are TRBV18 and TRBJ2-5; the D gene is possibly TRBD2 (6 bases). V gave up 3 bases and J gave up 1 base, with 12 bases separating them. There are 15 residues in the CDR3. Germline V gives CDR1 KGHSH, CDR2 LQKENI. The CDR3 reads CASSPGRGTQETQYF. The DNA of the CDR3 is TGTGCCAGCTCACCCGGCCGGGGGACCCAAGAGACCCAGTACTTC.

This chain connects TRBV24-1 to TRBJ2-1; TRBD2 aligns across 11 bases. V lost 1 base, J lost 5 bases, and 3 bases stayed unmatched. Germline CDR1 KGHDR, CDR2 SFDVKD. The CDR3 sequence is 16 residues long. The CDR3 protein is CATSDLGTSGDNEQFF. The CDR3 nucleotides are TGTGCCACCAGTGATTTAGGGACTAGCGGAGACAATGAGCAGTTCTTC.

The rearrangement uses TRBV19 and TRBJ1-2; unclear D gene. CDR3 size: 16 residues. The germline V and J ends were trimmed by 3 bases and 0 bases, with 14 bases remaining between them. Germline CDR1 is LNHDA and CDR2 is SQIVND (reference sequence). CDR3 amino acids: CASSIAGGRPNYGYTF. CDR3 bases: TGTGCCAGTAGTATCGCTGGAGGGAGGCCTAACTATGGCTACACCTTC.

This rearrangement joins TRBV20-1 to TRBJ2-1; TRBD1 agrees at 9 bases. The V and J ends lost 7 bases and 14 bases, in that order; junction bases with no gene match: 9. The CDR3 is 11 amino acids. Germline V gives CDR1 DFQATT, CDR2 SNEGSKA (reference sequence). The CDR3 DNA follows: TGCAGTGTCGCCAGACAGGGGGTGAAGTTCTTC. Translating it yields CSVARQGVKFF.

The chain uses TRBV19 and TRBJ2-3; D remains ambiguous. Germline V gene data show CDR1 as LNHDA and CDR2 as SQIVND (reference sequence). Between the trimmed V and J ends, which lost 3 bases and 1 base, there was a span of 17 bases. The CDR3 totals 17 residues. CDR3 coding DNA: TGTGCCAGTAGTATCTGGGCAGCATTGGGCCGCACAGATACGCAGTATTTT. As protein: CASSIWAALGRTDTQYF.

This chain links TRBV4-1 with TRBJ2-3, with a tentative D call TRBD2 (7 bases). Germline V gene data show CDR1 as MGHRA and CDR2 as YSYEKL. The length of the CDR3 is 16 residues. With 0 bases removed from V and 2 bases from J, the gap between germline ends came to 12 bases. The DNA for the CDR3 is TGCGCCAGCAGCCAAGATTTCGCGGGGGCCACAGATACGCAGTATTTT. Its translation: CASSQDFAGATDTQYF.

V is TRBV4-1 and J is TRBJ1-5, with TRBD1 matching 7 bases. The trim removed 1 base at V and 7 bases at J, leaving 4 bases unmatched. The CDR3 is 14 residues long. Germline V CDR1 and CDR2: MGHRA, YSYEKL. The CDR3 is CASSQGQGGQPQHF. The CDR3 coding sequence is TGCGCCAGCAGCCAAGGACAGGGTGGACAGCCCCAGCATTTT.

This clone was recorded only once. V and J are TRBV6-2 or TRBV6-3 and TRBJ1-1, with 10 nucleotides matching TRBD1. CDR1 MNHEY and CDR2 SVGEGT come from the germline V gene. The CDR3 is 15 residues long. The J segment lost 4 bases and the V segment lost 5 bases, leaving 7 bases of the junction unmatched. Here the CDR3 DNA reads TGTGCCAGCAGTCCCCACCGGACAGGGGGCACTGAAGCTTTCTTT. As protein: CASSPHRTGGTEAFF.

The rearrangement joins TRBV5-8 to TRBJ1-1; tentatively, D is TRBD1 (5 bases). The V gene's germline CDR1 is SGHTS and CDR2 YDEGEE. The CDR3 consists of 15 residues. V lost 0 bases, J lost 0 bases, and 9 bases lay in between. The DNA of the CDR3 is TGTGCCAGCAGCTTGGAAGGGGTCATGAACACTGAAGCTTTCTTT. Protein sequence: CASSLEGVMNTEAFF.

The CDR3 protein is CASSRRTGGADTQYF. CDR3 in DNA: TGTGCCAGCAGTCGACGGACAGGGGGAGCGGATACGCAGTATTTT. The rearrangement links TRBV28 to TRBJ2-3; 10 bases are a match to TRBD1. The CDR3 sequence is 15 residues long. Germline V gives CDR1 MDHEN, CDR2 SYDVKM. With V trimmed by 5 bases and J by 6 bases, 8 bases remained unmatched.

The chain recombines TRBV4-3 with TRBJ1-2; D is perhaps TRBD1 (6 bases). The CDR3 loop spans 15 amino acids. Germline V lookup: CDR1 LGHNA, CDR2 YSLEER. V was clipped by 0 bases and J by 3 bases, with 11 bases between them. The CDR3 DNA sequence: TGCGCCAGCAGCCAAGAAGTCCAGGGGTACTATGGCTACACCTTC. This sequence encodes CASSQEVQGYYGYTF.

The V call is TRBV11-2, the J call TRBJ2-7, with D perhaps matching TRBD2 (5 bases). V was trimmed by 5 bases and J by 1 base, leaving 18 bases between them. This CDR3 is 16 amino acids long. Germline assignment: CDR1 SGHAT and CDR2 FQNNGV. CDR3: CASSVDADSSSYEQYV. In DNA, the CDR3 is TGTGCCAGCAGCGTGGATGCGGACTCCTCTTCCTACGAGCAGTACGTC.

The J gene is TRBJ2-7, the V gene TRBV5-6, with 9 bases fitting TRBD1. CDR3 length: 16 amino acids. From germline, CDR1 is SGHDT and CDR2 YYEEEE. J lost 3 bases, V lost 4 bases, and 11 bases had no gene match. The CDR3 reads CASSIITGGADYEQYF. CDR3 sequence (DNA): TGTGCCAGCAGCATCATCACAGGGGGCGCGGACTACGAGCAGTACTTC.

The chain links TRBV7-9 to TRBJ1-5, with a tentative D call TRBD1 (6 bases). In germline, CDR1 is SEHNR, CDR2 FQNEAQ (reference sequence). Trimming removed 2 bases from V and 4 bases from J, with 6 bases in between. CDR3 length: 13 residues. For the CDR3, the DNA is TGTGCCAGCAGCTTACAGGGGAATCAGCCCCAGCATTTT. As protein: CASSLQGNQPQHF.

As DNA, the CDR3 is TGTGCCAGCAGTGACACTCTTCAGTACTTC. Translation: CASSDTLQYF. The chain uses TRBV2 and TRBJ2-4; D unclear. The germline V gene has CDR1 SNHLY and CDR2 FYNNEI. V gave up 3 bases and J gave up 11 bases, with 5 bases separating them. The CDR3 sequence is 10 residues long.